This T cell receptor (beta chain) originates from a study of neurological immune-mediated disorders. TCRdb recomputed calls from the 5' RACE reads with MiXCR, one row per CDR3 protein. The sample lists roughly 100,000 distinct CDR3 sequences, roughly 4% seen once, with around 6% in the top ten. This clonotype was seen at least ten times. A read error may account for a junction end that differs from germline. There are 15 residues in the CDR3. The germline gives CDR1 GTSNPN, CDR2 SVGIG (reference sequence). The receptor was derived from a young woman with multiple sclerosis. The chain joins TRBV30 to TRBJ1-1, with a tentative D call TRBD1 (5 bases). The specimen was PBMCs. The CDR3 nucleotides are TGTGCTTGGACACCCAACGGACGGATGAACACTGAAGCTTTCTTT. Its translation: CAWTPNGRMNTEAFF.